Each of the 3 T cell receptor beta chains below was sequenced from the same sample in a study of cytomegalovirus exposure and HLA in healthy donors. Primers for the PCR totalled 60 Vbeta and 13 Jbeta. Some clones are missing from TCRdb's copy, which holds only in-frame ones; the method was immunoSEQ multiplex PCR. The table has 200,000 or so clones, approximately 80% seen once. Sequencing was performed on PBMCs. These receptors all stem from a girl aged 5 to 17 in good health and CMV-seronegative.

This clone has more than one count but fewer than ten. The gene calls are TRBV5-1 and TRBJ1-4, with TRBD1 identical over 9 bases. J lost 5 bases, V lost 0 bases, and 8 bases had no gene match. CDR3 length equals 17 residues. Germline lookup yields CDR1 SGHRS and CDR2 YFSETQ. CDR3 DNA sequence: TGCGCCAGCAGCTTGGAGGGGACAGGGACCTTGAATGAAAAACTGTTTTTT. Amino acids: CASSLEGTGTLNEKLFF. The full variable domain, in which reference TRBV5-1 and TRBJ1-4 provide the parts outside the CDR3, is KAGVTQTPRYLIKTRGQQVTLSCSPISGHRSVSWYQQTPGQGLQFLFEYFSETQRNKGNFPGRFSGRQFSNSRSEMNVSTLELGDSALYLCASSLEGTGTLNEKLFFGSGTQLSVL.

The J gene is TRBJ2-7, the V gene TRBV5-6; the D gene is possibly TRBD1 (5 bases). The germline V gene has CDR1 SGHDT and CDR2 YYEEEE. The CDR3 covers 14 residues. Between the trimmed V and J ends, which lost 4 bases and 2 bases, there was a span of 13 bases. The CDR3 DNA sequence: TGTGCCAGCAGCCAACTATCCAGGGCCTACGAGCAGTACTTC. This sequence encodes CASSQLSRAYEQYF.

The chain employs TRBV18 and TRBJ2-7, with 7 bases aligning to TRBD1. V shed 0 bases and J 4 bases; nucleotides not matched to a gene: 6. The CDR3 has 15 residues. Germline lookup yields CDR1 KGHSH and CDR2 LQKENI. The DNA of the CDR3 is TGTGCCAGCTCACCACCCGAGACAGGGCCGTACGAGCAGTACTTC. Its translation is CASSPPETGPYEQYF.